These 5 T cell receptor beta chains came from one sample sequenced in a study of T cell repertoires in cytomegalovirus infection. TCRdb reprocessed the reads with MiXCR, giving one entry per CDR3 protein. This sample carries about 460,000 distinct CDR3 sequences, about 11% of them seen once, and the ten largest clones take 10% to 13%. The specimen was PBMCs. These receptors all stem from a human donor in good health (CMV status not recorded). Some clones in this sample may be carry-over from other donors' samples.

This clonotype showed up many times. The DNA of the CDR3 is TGTGCCAGTAGTAAGACAGGGGGCCCCTACAATGAGCAGTTCTTC. This gives the protein CASSKTGGPYNEQFF. The chain has TRBV19 and TRBJ2-1; TRBD1 matches at 10 bases. The germline V gene encodes CDR1 LNHDA and CDR2 SQIVND (reference sequence). CDR3 length: 15 amino acids. The V segment lost 4 bases and the J segment 2 bases; nucleotides outside the gene matches: 2.

This clonotype was detected ten times or more. J is TRBJ1-5 and V is TRBV7-8; D gene uncertain. Trimming removed 6 bases at V and 7 bases at J, with 16 bases between. Germline V gene data show CDR1 as SGHVS and CDR2 as FQNEAQ. The CDR3 contains 14 residues. The CDR3: CASSPNIGRQPQHF. The CDR3 DNA reads as TGTGCCAGCAGTCCTAACATCGGCCGACAGCCCCAGCATTTT. Variable domain in full (rest from reference TRBV7-8 and TRBJ1-5): GAGVSQSPRYKVAKRGQDVALRCDPISGHVSLFWYQQALGQGPEFLTYFQNEAQLDKSGLPSDRFFAERPEGSVSTLKIQRTQQEDSAVYLCASSPNIGRQPQHFGDGTRLSIL.

This clonotype was recorded many times. The V gene is TRBV6-1, the J gene TRBJ2-3, with D possibly being TRBD2 (6 bases). V was trimmed by 3 bases and J by 1 base, leaving 8 bases between them. The CDR3 extends over 14 amino acids. Germline V CDR1 and CDR2: MNHNS, SASEGT. The CDR3 sequence is CASSERRGTDTQYF. The CDR3 DNA reads TGTGCCAGCAGTGAGAGGAGGGGCACAGATACGCAGTATTTT.

This clonotype has a count of ten or more. The rearrangement joins TRBV19 to TRBJ2-5; D may be TRBD1 (5 bases). Germline V gene data show CDR1 as LNHDA and CDR2 as SQIVND (reference sequence). Between the trimmed V and J ends, which lost 6 bases and 1 base, there was a span of 12 bases. The CDR3 is 14 residues long. CDR3 coding DNA: TGTGCCAGTAGGAACCGGACAAGCCAAGAGACCCAGTACTTC. It translates to CASRNRTSQETQYF. The full variable domain, rest sourced from reference TRBV19 and TRBJ2-5, is DGGITQSPKYLFRKEGQNVTLSCEQNLNHDAMYWYRQDPGQGLRLIYYSQIVNDFQKGDIAEGYSVSREKKESFPLTVTSAQKNPTAFYLCASRNRTSQETQYFGPGTRLLVL.

This clonotype showed up many times. The gene calls are TRBV6-1 and TRBJ1-1; the D is unclear. V was cut by 8 bases and J by 0 bases, with 10 bases left in between. CDR1 MNHNS and CDR2 SASEGT come from the germline V gene. The CDR3 has 13 amino acids. CDR3 sequence (DNA): TGTGCCAGCGTTTCAGTTATGAACACTGAAGCTTTCTTT. This sequence encodes CASVSVMNTEAFF.